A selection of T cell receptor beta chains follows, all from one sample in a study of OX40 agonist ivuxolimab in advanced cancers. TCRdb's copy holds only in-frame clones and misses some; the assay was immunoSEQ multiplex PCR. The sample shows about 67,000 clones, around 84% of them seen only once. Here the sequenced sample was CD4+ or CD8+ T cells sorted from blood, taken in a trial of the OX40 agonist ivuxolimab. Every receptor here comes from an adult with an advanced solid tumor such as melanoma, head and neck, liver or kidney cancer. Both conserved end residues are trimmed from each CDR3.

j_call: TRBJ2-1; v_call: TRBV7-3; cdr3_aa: ASSESRDNEQF
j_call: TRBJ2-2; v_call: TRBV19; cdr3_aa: ASSMREAGDGELF
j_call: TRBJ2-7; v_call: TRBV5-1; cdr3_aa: ASSPGGPSLEQY
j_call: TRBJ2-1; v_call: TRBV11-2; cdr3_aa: ASSLEGRSSYNEQF
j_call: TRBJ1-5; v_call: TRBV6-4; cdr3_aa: ASRDRQGGQPQH
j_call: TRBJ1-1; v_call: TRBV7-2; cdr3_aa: ASSLGPLMNTEAF
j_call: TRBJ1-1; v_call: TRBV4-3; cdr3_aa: ASSQDMGWIGPGGAGRTEAF
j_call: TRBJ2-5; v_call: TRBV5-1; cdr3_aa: ASSLGIVQETQY
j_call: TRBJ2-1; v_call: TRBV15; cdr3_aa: ATSRGDEQF
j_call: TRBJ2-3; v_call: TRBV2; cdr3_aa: ASSPAGAADTQY
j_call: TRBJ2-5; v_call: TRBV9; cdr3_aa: ASSVGPGDGEQY
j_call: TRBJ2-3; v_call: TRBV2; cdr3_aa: ASSAKPDTQY
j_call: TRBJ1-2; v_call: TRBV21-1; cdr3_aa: ASTRTNYGYT
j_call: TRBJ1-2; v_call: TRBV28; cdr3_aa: ASSLTDYGYT
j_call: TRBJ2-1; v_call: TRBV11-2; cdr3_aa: ASSFGSINEQF
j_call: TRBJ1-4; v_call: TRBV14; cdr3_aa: ASGLAGAEKLF